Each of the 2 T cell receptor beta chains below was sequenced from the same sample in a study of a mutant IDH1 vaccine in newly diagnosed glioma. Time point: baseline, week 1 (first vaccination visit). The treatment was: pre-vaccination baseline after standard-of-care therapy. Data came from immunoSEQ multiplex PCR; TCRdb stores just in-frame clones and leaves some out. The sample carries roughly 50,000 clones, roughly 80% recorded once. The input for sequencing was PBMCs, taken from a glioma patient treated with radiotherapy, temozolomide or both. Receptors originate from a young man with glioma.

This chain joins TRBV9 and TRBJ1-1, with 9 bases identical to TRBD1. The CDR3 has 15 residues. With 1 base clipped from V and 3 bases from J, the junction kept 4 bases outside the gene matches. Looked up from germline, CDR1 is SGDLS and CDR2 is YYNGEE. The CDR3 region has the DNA TGTGCCAGCAGCGTACCAAGGACAGGGGACACTGAAGCTTTCTTT. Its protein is CASSVPRTGDTEAFF.

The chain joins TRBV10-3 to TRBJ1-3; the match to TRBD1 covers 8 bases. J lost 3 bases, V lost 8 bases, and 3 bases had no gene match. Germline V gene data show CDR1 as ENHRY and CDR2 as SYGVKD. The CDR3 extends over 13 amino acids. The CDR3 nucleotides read TGTGCCATCCGCGGGACAGGTGGAAACACCATATATTTT. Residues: CAIRGTGGNTIYF.